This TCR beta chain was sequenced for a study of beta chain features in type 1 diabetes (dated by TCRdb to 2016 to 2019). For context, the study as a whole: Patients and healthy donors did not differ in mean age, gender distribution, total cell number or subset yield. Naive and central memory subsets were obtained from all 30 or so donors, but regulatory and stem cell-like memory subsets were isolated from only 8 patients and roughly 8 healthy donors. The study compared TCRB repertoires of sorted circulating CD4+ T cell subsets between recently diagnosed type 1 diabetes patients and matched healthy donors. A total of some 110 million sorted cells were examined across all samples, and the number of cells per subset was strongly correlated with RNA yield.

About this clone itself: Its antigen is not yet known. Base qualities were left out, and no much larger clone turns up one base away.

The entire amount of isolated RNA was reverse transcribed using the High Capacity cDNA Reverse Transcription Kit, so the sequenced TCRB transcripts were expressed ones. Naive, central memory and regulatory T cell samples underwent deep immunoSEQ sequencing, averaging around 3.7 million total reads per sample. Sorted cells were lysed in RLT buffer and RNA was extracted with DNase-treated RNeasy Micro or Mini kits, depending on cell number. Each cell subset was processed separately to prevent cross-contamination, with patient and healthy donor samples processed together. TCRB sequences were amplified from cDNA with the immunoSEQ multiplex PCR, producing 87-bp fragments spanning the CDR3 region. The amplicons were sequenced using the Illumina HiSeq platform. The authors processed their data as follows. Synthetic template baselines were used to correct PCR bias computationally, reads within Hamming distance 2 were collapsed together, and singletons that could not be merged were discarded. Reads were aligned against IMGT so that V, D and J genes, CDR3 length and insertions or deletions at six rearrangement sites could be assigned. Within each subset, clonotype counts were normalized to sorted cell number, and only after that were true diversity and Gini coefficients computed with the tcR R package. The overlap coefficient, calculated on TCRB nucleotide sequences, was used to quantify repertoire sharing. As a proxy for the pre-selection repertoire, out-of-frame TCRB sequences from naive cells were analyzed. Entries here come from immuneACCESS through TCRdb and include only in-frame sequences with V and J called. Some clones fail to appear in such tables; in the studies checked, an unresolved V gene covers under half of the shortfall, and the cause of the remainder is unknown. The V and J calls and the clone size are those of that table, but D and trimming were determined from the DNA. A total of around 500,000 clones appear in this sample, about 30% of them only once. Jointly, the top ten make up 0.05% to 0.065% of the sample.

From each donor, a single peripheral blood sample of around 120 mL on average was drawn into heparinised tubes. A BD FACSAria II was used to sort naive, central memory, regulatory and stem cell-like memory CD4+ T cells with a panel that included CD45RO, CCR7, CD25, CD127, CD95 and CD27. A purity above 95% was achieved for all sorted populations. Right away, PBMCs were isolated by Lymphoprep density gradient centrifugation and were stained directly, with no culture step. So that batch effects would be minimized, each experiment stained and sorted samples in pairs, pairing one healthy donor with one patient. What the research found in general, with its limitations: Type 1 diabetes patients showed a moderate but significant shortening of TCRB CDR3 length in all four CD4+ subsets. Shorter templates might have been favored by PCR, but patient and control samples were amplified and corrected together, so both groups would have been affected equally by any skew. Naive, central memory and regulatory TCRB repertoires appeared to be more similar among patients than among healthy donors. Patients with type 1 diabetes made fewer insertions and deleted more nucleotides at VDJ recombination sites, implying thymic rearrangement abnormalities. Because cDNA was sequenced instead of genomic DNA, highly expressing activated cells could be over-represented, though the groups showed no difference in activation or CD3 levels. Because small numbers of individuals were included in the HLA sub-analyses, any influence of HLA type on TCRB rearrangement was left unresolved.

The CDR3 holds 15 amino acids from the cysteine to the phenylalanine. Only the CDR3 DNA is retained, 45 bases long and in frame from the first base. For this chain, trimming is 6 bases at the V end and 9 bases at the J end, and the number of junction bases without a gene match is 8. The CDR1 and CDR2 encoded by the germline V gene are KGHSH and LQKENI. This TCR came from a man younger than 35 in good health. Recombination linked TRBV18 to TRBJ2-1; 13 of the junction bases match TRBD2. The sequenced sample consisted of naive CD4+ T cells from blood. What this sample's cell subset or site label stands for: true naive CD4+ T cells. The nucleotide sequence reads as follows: TGTGCCAGCTCTTTCGGGACTAGCGGGATTATTGAGCAGTTCTTC. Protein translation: CASSFGTSGIIEQFF.